A single sample is the source of the 21 T cell receptor beta chains below, sequenced in a study of blood T cell repertoires in COVID-19. The method was immunoSEQ multiplex PCR; TCRdb's version includes in-frame clones alone and lacks a portion of them. The profile covers 200,000 to 300,000 clones, with 80% to 85% appearing a single time and 4.2% taken by the ten largest. Sequencing was carried out using peripheral blood. These receptors came from a man between 60 and 75 years old with acute or convalescent COVID-19.

The chain recombines TRBV9 with TRBJ2-1; TRBD2 matches at 7 bases. Trimming removed 1 base from V and 6 bases from J; junction bases left unmatched: 10. CDR1 is SGDLS and CDR2 is YYNGEE in the germline V gene. The CDR3 covers 16 residues. In DNA, the CDR3 is TGTGCCAGCAGCGTACTGCCGGGGGGAGGGGTCAATGAGCAGTTCTTC. Residues: CASSVLPGGGVNEQFF.

In the case of this clone: The germline gene is not matched at one end of the junction; a read error may be the cause. The rearrangement joins TRBV7-7 to TRBJ2-2; perhaps TRBD2 as D (7 bases). The CDR3 consists of 17 residues. Germline V gives CDR1 SSHAT, CDR2 FNYEAQ (reference sequence). CDR3 region: CASSSQGGGHGTGELFF. DNA of the CDR3: TGTGCTAGCAGCTCCCAGGGCGGGGGACATGGCACCGGGGAGCTGTTTTTT.

The chain has TRBV19 and TRBJ1-1; no clear D. The V gene's germline CDR1 is LNHDA and CDR2 SQIVND (reference sequence). The CDR3 contains 13 residues. V was pared by 1 base and J by 4 bases, with 7 bases between. CDR3 coding DNA: TGTGCCAGTAGTATAGCGGAGACCACTGAAGCTTTCTTT. Translating gives CASSIAETTEAFF.

J is TRBJ2-3 and V is TRBV5-4, with TRBD2 identical over 7 bases. The CDR3 runs to 16 residues. J lost 3 bases, V lost 4 bases, and 11 bases had no gene match. CDR1 is SGHNT, CDR2 YYREEE, per germline (reference sequence). This chain's CDR3 is CASSPVGGSGTDTQYF. Written as DNA, the CDR3 is TGTGCCAGCAGCCCGGTGGGCGGGAGTGGTACAGATACGCAGTATTTT.

J is TRBJ2-3 and V is TRBV19, with 8 bases matching TRBD2. Germline-derived CDR1 and CDR2 are LNHDA and SQIVND (reference sequence). The V and J ends lost 4 bases and 2 bases, in that order; junction bases with no gene match: 5. This CDR3 region has 15 residues. CDR3: CASSSGTRNTDTQYF. The CDR3 DNA follows: TGTGCCAGTAGTAGTGGGACTAGGAACACAGATACGCAGTATTTT. Full variable domain (remainder filled in from reference TRBV19 and TRBJ2-3): DGGITQSPKYLFRKEGQNVTLSCEQNLNHDAMYWYRQDPGQGLRLIYYSQIVNDFQKGDIAEGYSVSREKKESFPLTVTSAQKNPTAFYLCASSSGTRNTDTQYFGPGTRLTVL.

DNA of the CDR3: TGCGCCAGCAGTCAACCGCAGGGGGACGACACTGAAGCTTTCTTT. This codes for CASSQPQGDDTEAFF. The V gene is TRBV23-1, the J gene TRBJ1-1; 7 bases align to TRBD1. TRBV23-1 is given ORF status, its function remaining uncertain. The CDR3 consists of 15 residues. V trimming: 2 bases; J trimming: 3 bases; junction bases outside the gene matches: 6.

The chain joins TRBV7-9 to TRBJ2-7; 14 bases are a match to TRBD2. The CDR3 is made up of 15 amino acids. The germline V gene has CDR1 SEHNR and CDR2 FQNEAQ (reference sequence). V shed 4 bases and J 6 bases; nucleotides not matched to a gene: 5. CDR3 DNA sequence: TGTGCCAGCAGCTCAGGACTAGCGGGAGGTGGCGAGCAGTACTTC. Its protein is CASSSGLAGGGEQYF.

This chain connects TRBV6-2 or TRBV6-3 to TRBJ1-1, with D maybe TRBD1 (6 bases). Trimming stripped 0 bases from V and 5 bases from J, with 13 bases between. Germline CDR1 reads MNHEY; CDR2 reads SVGEGT. The CDR3 extends over 15 amino acids. The CDR3 here is CASSYSFGGRTEAFF. For the CDR3, the DNA is TGTGCCAGCAGTTACTCGTTCGGGGGGCGAACTGAAGCTTTCTTT.

The rearrangement links TRBV29-1 to TRBJ1-1; D is ambiguous. The V gene's germline CDR1 is SQVTM and CDR2 ANQGSEA. V gave up 6 bases and J gave up 3 bases, with 11 bases separating them. The CDR3 is made up of 12 amino acids. This CDR3 reads CSVEAGYTEAFF. The CDR3 DNA follows: TGCAGCGTCGAGGCGGGGTACACTGAAGCTTTCTTT.

This clone was picked up a small number of times. The gene calls are TRBV5-1 and TRBJ2-2; TRBD2 aligns across 9 bases. The CDR3 is 17 residues long. V lost 4 bases, J lost 3 bases, and 10 bases stayed unmatched. The germline V gene encodes CDR1 SGHRS and CDR2 YFSETQ. CDR3 sequence: CASSPGLAGVYTGELFF. CDR3 nucleotides: TGCGCCAGCAGCCCCGGTTTAGCGGGAGTGTACACCGGGGAGCTGTTTTTT. The entire variable domain, with the rest obtained from reference TRBV5-1 and TRBJ2-2, is as follows: KAGVTQTPRYLIKTRGQQVTLSCSPISGHRSVSWYQQTPGQGLQFLFEYFSETQRNKGNFPGRFSGRQFSNSRSEMNVSTLELGDSALYLCASSPGLAGVYTGELFFGEGSRLTVL.

This chain uses TRBV18 with TRBJ2-1; 12 bases are shared with TRBD2. Germline trimming cut 2 bases from V and 5 bases from J; bases unmatched to any gene: 1. The CDR3 length is 15 residues. The V gene's germline CDR1 is KGHSH and CDR2 LQKENI. Here the CDR3 reads CASSPGLAGNNEQFF. CDR3 nucleotides: TGTGCCAGCTCACCAGGACTAGCGGGAAACAATGAGCAGTTCTTC.

The chain recombines TRBV7-2 with TRBJ2-5, with 7 nucleotides matching TRBD2. The length of the CDR3 is 16 residues. V lost 2 bases and J lost 4; bases outside the gene matches: 10. CDR1 and CDR2 (germline): SGHTA, FQGNSA. The CDR3 loop reads CASSLIDEGGGETQYF. CDR3 coding DNA: TGTGCCAGCAGCTTAATCGACGAGGGCGGGGGAGAGACCCAGTACTTC.

The V and J genes are TRBV4-2 and TRBJ2-1; a weak D match, TRBD2 (7 bases). Germline-derived CDR1 and CDR2 are LGHNA and YNFKEQ. V lost 0 bases to trimming and J lost 6 bases, with 21 bases between them. CDR3 length: 18 amino acids. The CDR3 nucleotides read TGTGCCAGCAGCCAAGATTGGGTTGGGGGGGCTTCCCCCAATGAGCAGTTCTTC. This translates into CASSQDWVGGASPNEQFF.

This clone was observed a few times. This sequence joins TRBV11-1 and TRBJ2-7; 7 bases line up with TRBD1. The V and J ends lost 5 bases and 4 bases, in that order; junction bases with no gene match: 14. CDR3 length equals 16 residues. CDR1 is SGHAT, CDR2 FQDESV, per germline (reference sequence). CDR3 in DNA: TGTGCCAGCAGCCACACAGGGGATCGAGCCTTATACGAGCAGTACTTC. This translates into CASSHTGDRALYEQYF.

J is TRBJ2-7 and V is TRBV5-1, with 10 bases lining up with TRBD1. The V and J ends lost 4 bases and 6 bases, in that order; junction bases with no gene match: 7. The germline CDR1 and CDR2 sequences are SGHRS and YFSETQ. The CDR3 length is 14 residues. CDR3 sequence: CASSPGQGPSEQYF. As DNA, the CDR3 is TGCGCCAGCAGCCCGGGACAGGGGCCTAGCGAGCAGTACTTC. The full variable domain, with the rest looked up from reference TRBV5-1 and TRBJ2-7, is KAGVTQTPRYLIKTRGQQVTLSCSPISGHRSVSWYQQTPGQGLQFLFEYFSETQRNKGNFPGRFSGRQFSNSRSEMNVSTLELGDSALYLCASSPGQGPSEQYFGPGTRLTVT.

This chain links TRBV27 with TRBJ1-5; 7 nucleotides match TRBD1. Germline trimming cut 2 bases from V and 4 bases from J; bases unmatched to any gene: 5. The CDR3 has 15 residues. The germline V gene has CDR1 MNHEY and CDR2 SMNVEV (reference sequence). CDR3 in DNA: TGTGCCAGCAGTTTAACGTCAGGGGGAAATCAGCCCCAGCATTTT. Protein: CASSLTSGGNQPQHF.

The V gene is TRBV10-3, the J gene TRBJ2-1; a weak D match, TRBD2 (5 bases). This CDR3 is 15 amino acids long. Germline V lookup: CDR1 ENHRY, CDR2 SYGVKD. V was trimmed by 10 bases and J by 0 bases, leaving 16 bases between them. DNA for the CDR3: TGTGCCACCTCGGATCGGGCGGGCTCCTACAATGAGCAGTTCTTC. Its translation is CATSDRAGSYNEQFF.

The chain couples TRBV3-1 (or the pseudogene TRBV3-2) to TRBJ2-1; tentative D call: TRBD2 (6 bases). The CDR3 consists of 21 residues. V was trimmed by 1 base and J by 5 bases, leaving 30 bases between them. CDR1 and CDR2 (germline): LGHDT, YNNKEL (reference sequence). CDR3 sequence (DNA): TGTGCCAGCAGCCAAGGCCGGTTTAGTTTGCGGGAAACCTGGTGGGACAATGAGCAGTTCTTC. Translation gives CASSQGRFSLRETWWDNEQFF.

This clone was seen just once. The chain carries TRBV27 and TRBJ1-6; D is perhaps TRBD1 (6 bases). Trimming cost V 6 bases and J 6 bases, with 18 bases left between them. The CDR3 runs 16 residues. Per the germline V gene, CDR1 is MNHEY and CDR2 is SMNVEV (reference sequence). This CDR3 is CASRLQGAESNSPLHF. CDR3 DNA sequence: TGTGCCAGCAGGCTACAGGGAGCGGAATCTAATTCACCCCTCCACTTT.

This clone has ten or more counts. The chain links TRBV6-2 or TRBV6-3 to TRBJ2-3; possible D gene TRBD1, 5 bases. The CDR3 runs 16 residues. V was clipped by 2 bases and J by 2 bases, with 14 bases between them. Germline CDR1 reads MNHEY; CDR2 reads SVGEGT. CDR3 in DNA: TGTGCCAGCAGTTACGGGCCAGGACAACTCACAGATACGCAGTATTTT. It codes for CASSYGPGQLTDTQYF.

The V call is TRBV6-1, the J call TRBJ1-4, with 10 nucleotides matching TRBD1. Per the germline V gene, CDR1 is MNHNS and CDR2 is SASEGT. The ends lost 3 bases at V and 6 bases at J; junction bases unmatched: 10. CDR3 length: 17 amino acids. CDR3 in DNA: TGTGCCAGCAGTGAGGGGTTCTCCGGGACAGGGGATGAAAAACTGTTTTTT. This codes for CASSEGFSGTGDEKLFF.